The clone carrying this TCR beta chain came up a few times. Its antigen is still unknown. With 3 bases removed from V and 6 bases from J, the gap between germline ends came to 15 bases. CDR1 SGHNT and CDR2 YYREEE come from the germline V gene (reference sequence). The CDR3 loop spans 15 amino acids. The sample belongs to a study of Ad26.COV2.S vaccination and SARS-CoV-2 variants. Findings of the study overall: Researchers cautioned that TCR breadth and depth analyses may have underestimated total T cell responses. Vaccinees reportedly had broad spike-specific CD8+ and CD4+ T cell responses. For non-spike TCRs, breadth in vaccine recipients resembled that in placebo recipients.

Assay: immunoSEQ multiplex PCR; the TCRdb copy retains only in-frame clones and omits some. The data contain over 110,000 clones, more than 80% of them singletons. The sequencing here drew on peripheral blood, taken after recovery from COVID-19. This chain links TRBV5-4 with TRBJ2-2; D may be TRBD1 or TRBD2 (5 bases each). The receptor was derived from a human donor who had recovered from COVID-19. CDR3 loop: CASSYGAPGSGELFF. CDR3 bases: TGTGCCAGCAGCTACGGGGCACCCGGGTCCGGGGAGCTGTTTTTT.